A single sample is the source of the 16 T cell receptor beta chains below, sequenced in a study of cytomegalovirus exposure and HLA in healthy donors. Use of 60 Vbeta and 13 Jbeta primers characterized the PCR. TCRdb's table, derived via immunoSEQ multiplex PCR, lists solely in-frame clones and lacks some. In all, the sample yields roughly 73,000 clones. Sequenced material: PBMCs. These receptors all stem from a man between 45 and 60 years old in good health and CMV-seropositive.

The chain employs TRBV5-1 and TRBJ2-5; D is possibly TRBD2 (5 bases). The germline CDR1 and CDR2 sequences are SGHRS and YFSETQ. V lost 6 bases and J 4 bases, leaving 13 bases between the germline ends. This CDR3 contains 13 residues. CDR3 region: CASTVPGSETQYF. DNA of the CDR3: TGCGCCAGCACTGTGCCGGGATCAGAGACCCAGTACTTC. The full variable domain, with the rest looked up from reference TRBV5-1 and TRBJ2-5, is KAGVTQTPRYLIKTRGQQVTLSCSPISGHRSVSWYQQTPGQGLQFLFEYFSETQRNKGNFPGRFSGRQFSNSRSEMNVSTLELGDSALYLCASTVPGSETQYFGPGTRLLVL.

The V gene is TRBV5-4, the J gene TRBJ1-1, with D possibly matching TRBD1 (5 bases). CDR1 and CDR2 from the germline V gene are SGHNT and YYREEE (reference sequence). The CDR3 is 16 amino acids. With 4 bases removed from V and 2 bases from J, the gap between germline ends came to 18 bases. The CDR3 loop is CASSPLLRGTNTEAFF. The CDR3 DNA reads TGTGCCAGCAGCCCCCTCTTACGGGGGACTAACACTGAAGCTTTCTTT.

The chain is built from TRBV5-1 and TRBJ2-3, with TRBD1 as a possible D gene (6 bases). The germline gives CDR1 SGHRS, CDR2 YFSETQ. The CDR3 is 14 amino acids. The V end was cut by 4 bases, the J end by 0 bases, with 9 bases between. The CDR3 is CASSPGQSTDTQYF. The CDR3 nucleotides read TGCGCCAGCAGCCCGGGACAAAGCACAGATACGCAGTATTTT. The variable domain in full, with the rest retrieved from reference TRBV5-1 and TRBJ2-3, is KAGVTQTPRYLIKTRGQQVTLSCSPISGHRSVSWYQQTPGQGLQFLFEYFSETQRNKGNFPGRFSGRQFSNSRSEMNVSTLELGDSALYLCASSPGQSTDTQYFGPGTRLTVL.

The CDR3 here is CSVGTGDHEQFF. CDR3 coding DNA: TGCAGCGTGGGGACAGGGGACCATGAGCAGTTCTTC. The chain uses TRBV29-1 and TRBJ2-1; TRBD1 matches at 10 bases. This CDR3 has 12 residues. Losses at the gene ends were 6 bases for V and 8 bases for J; bases not matched to a gene: 4. Germline lookup yields CDR1 SQVTM and CDR2 ANQGSEA.

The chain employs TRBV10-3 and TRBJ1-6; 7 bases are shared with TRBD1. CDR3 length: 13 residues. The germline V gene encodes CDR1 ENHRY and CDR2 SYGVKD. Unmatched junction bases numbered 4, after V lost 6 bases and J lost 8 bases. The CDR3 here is CAIRRQGDSPLHF. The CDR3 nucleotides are TGTGCCATCAGAAGACAGGGAGATTCACCCCTCCACTTT.

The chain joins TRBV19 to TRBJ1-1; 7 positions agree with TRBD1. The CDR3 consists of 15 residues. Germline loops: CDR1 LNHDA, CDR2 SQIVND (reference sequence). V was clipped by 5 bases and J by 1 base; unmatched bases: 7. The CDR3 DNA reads TGTGCCAGTAGTGGAGGCTGGACAGGGAACACTGAAGCTTTCTTT. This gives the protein CASSGGWTGNTEAFF.

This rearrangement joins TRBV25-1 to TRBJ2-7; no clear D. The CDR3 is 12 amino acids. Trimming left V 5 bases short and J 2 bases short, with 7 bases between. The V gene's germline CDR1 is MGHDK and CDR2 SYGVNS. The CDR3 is CASSMGPYEQYF. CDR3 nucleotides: TGTGCCAGCAGTATGGGCCCCTACGAGCAGTACTTC.

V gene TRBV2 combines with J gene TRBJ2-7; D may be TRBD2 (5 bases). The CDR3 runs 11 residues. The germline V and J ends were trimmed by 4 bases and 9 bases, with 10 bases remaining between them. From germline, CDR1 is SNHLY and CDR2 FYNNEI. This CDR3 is CASSALGGQYV. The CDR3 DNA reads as TGTGCCAGCAGTGCACTCGGAGGGCAGTACGTC.

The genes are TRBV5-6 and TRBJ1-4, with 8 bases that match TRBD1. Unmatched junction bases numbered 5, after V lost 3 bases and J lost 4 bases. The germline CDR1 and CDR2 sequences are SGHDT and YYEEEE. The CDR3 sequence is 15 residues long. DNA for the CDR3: TGTGCCAGCAGCTCCCGGACAGGGAATAATGAAAAACTGTTTTTT. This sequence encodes CASSSRTGNNEKLFF.

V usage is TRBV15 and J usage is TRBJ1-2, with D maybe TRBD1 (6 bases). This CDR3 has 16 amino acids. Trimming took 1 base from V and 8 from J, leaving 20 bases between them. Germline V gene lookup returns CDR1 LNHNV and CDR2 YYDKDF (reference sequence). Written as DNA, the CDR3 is TGTGCCACCAGCAGAGTGGGGGGGGCGCCGAGCTTGGGCTACACCTTC. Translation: CATSRVGGAPSLGYTF.

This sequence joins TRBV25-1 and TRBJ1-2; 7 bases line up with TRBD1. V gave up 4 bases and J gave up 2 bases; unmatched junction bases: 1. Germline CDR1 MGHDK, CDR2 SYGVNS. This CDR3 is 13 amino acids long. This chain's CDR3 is CASSVTGNYGYTF. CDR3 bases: TGTGCCAGCAGTGTGACAGGGAACTATGGCTACACCTTC.

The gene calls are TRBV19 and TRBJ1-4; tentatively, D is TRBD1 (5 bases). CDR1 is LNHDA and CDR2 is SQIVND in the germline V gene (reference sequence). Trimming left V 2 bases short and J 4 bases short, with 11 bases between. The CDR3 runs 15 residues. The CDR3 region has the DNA TGTGCCAGTAGTATAAATGGGCAGGGTAATGAAAAACTGTTTTTT. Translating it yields CASSINGQGNEKLFF. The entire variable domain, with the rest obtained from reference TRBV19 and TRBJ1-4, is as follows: DGGITQSPKYLFRKEGQNVTLSCEQNLNHDAMYWYRQDPGQGLRLIYYSQIVNDFQKGDIAEGYSVSREKKESFPLTVTSAQKNPTAFYLCASSINGQGNEKLFFGSGTQLSVL.

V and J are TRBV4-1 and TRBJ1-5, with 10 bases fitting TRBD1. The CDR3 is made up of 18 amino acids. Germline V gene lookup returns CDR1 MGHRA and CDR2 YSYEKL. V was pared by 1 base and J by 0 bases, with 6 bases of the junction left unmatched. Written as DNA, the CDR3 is TGCGCCAGCAGCCAAGGGACAGGGGGGGGCCTTAGCAATCAGCCCCAGCATTTT. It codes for CASSQGTGGGLSNQPQHF.

The CDR3 protein is CASKQQGGDGYTF. The CDR3 region has the DNA TGTGCCAGCAAGCAACAGGGGGGGGATGGCTACACCTTC. This chain connects TRBV2 to TRBJ1-2; 8 bases line up with TRBD1. Germline values: CDR1 SNHLY, CDR2 FYNNEI. The junction had 7 bases not matched to a gene; V was cut back by 7 bases and J by 6 bases. CDR3 length: 13 residues.

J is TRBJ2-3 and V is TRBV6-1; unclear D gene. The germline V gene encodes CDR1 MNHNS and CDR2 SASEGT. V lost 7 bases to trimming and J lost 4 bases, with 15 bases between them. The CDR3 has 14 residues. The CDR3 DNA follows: TGTGCCAGCACCGGCGGAACCCGCCCAGATACGCAGTATTTT. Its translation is CASTGGTRPDTQYF.

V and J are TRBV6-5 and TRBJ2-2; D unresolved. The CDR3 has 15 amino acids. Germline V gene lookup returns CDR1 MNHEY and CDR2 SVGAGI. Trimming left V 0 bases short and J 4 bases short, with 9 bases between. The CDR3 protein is CASSYSSYATGELFF. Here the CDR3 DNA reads TGTGCCAGCAGTTACTCCTCCTATGCCACCGGGGAGCTGTTTTTT.